Listed here are 31 T cell receptor beta chains from one sample, sequenced in a study of T cell repertoires in cytomegalovirus infection. Antigens for these TCRs are unknown. TCRdb reanalysed the reads using MiXCR and keeps one entry per CDR3 protein. This sample has 700,000 to 900,000 distinct CDR3 sequences; almost 30% occur once, and the top ten carry roughly 13%. The sequences come from cultured CD8+ T cells from PBMCs, collected from culture after CMV antigen stimulation. These receptors all stem from a human donor in good health (CMV status not recorded). Some clones in this sample may be carry-over from other donors' samples.

DNA for the CDR3: TGCAGCGTAGATTCCGGGACAGAGGCTGAAGCTTTCTTT. The encoded protein is CSVDSGTEAEAFF. The chain uses TRBV29-1 and TRBJ1-1, with 7 bases identical to TRBD1. V shed 6 bases and J 6 bases; nucleotides not matched to a gene: 10. The germline V gene encodes CDR1 SQVTM and CDR2 ANQGSEA. The CDR3 runs to 13 residues.

This clonotype was counted between two and nine times. The chain uses TRBV28 and TRBJ1-6; D is undetermined. The CDR3 totals 15 residues. V was cut by 3 bases and J by 7 bases, with 13 bases left in between. CDR1 and CDR2 from the germline V gene are MDHEN and SYDVKM. The CDR3 sequence: CASSFSSRGNSPLHF. The DNA for the CDR3 is TGTGCCAGCAGTTTTTCCTCCCGGGGAAATTCACCCCTCCACTTT.

The chain uses TRBV2 and TRBJ1-2; D gene unclear. V was cut by 3 bases and J by 8 bases, with 16 bases left in between. The CDR3 spans 14 residues. Germline loops: CDR1 SNHLY, CDR2 FYNNEI. The CDR3 sequence is CASSDETPTGGYTF. The CDR3, as DNA: TGTGCCAGCAGTGACGAGACACCCACGGGGGGCTACACCTTC.

This chain links TRBV4-1 with TRBJ1-1; 8 bases map to TRBD1. J gave up 5 bases and V 0 bases, and 5 bases lay outside the gene matches. The CDR3 runs 15 residues. Germline CDR1 MGHRA, CDR2 YSYEKL. Here the CDR3 DNA reads TGCGCCAGCAGCCAAGATCCAGGACAGGGAACTGAAGCTTTCTTT. Protein: CASSQDPGQGTEAFF.

This clonotype was picked up a small number of times. The rearrangement joins TRBV7-9 to TRBJ1-1; 8 nucleotides agree with TRBD1. CDR1 is SEHNR and CDR2 is FQNEAQ in the germline V gene (reference sequence). The CDR3 length is 17 residues. V lost 0 bases, J lost 1 base, and 7 bases stayed unmatched. The DNA for the CDR3 is TGTGCCAGCAGCTTAGCTCCGGACAGGGTGAGGAACACTGAAGCTTTCTTT. This encodes CASSLAPDRVRNTEAFF. The variable domain in full, completed from reference TRBV7-9 and TRBJ1-1, reads DTGVSQNPRHKITKRGQNVTFRCDPISEHNRLYWYRQTLGQGPEFLTYFQNEAQLEKSRLLSDRFSAERPKGSFSTLEIQRTEQGDSAMYLCASSLAPDRVRNTEAFFGQGTRLTVV.

This clonotype was detected only a few times. The chain has TRBV25-1 and TRBJ2-2; 7 bases map to TRBD2. J lost 4 bases, V lost 5 bases, and 7 bases had no gene match. Germline loops: CDR1 MGHDK, CDR2 SYGVNS. The length of the CDR3 is 15 residues. The CDR3 loop reads CASSPRGDGTGELFF. CDR3 nucleotides: TGTGCCAGCAGTCCCCGGGGGGATGGCACCGGGGAGCTGTTTTTT.

This chain uses TRBV27 with TRBJ1-6; possibly TRBD1 for D (5 bases). Germline V gene lookup returns CDR1 MNHEY and CDR2 SMNVEV (reference sequence). CDR3 size: 13 residues. Trimming removed 4 bases at V and 14 bases at J, with 15 bases between. The CDR3 coding sequence is TGTGCCAGCAGTTGGGGGGGGAAGGGAACCCTCCACTTT. Translated, it gives CASSWGGKGTLHF.

The chain combines TRBV11-3 with TRBJ2-3, with 8 positions matching TRBD2. Trimming removed 5 bases from V and 3 bases from J; junction bases left unmatched: 13. The CDR3 has 17 amino acids. Germline V gene sequence: CDR1 SGHNT, CDR2 YENEEA. Here the CDR3 DNA reads TGTGCCAGCAGCGGAGGAAGCGCGGGGGGCCCTACAGATACGCAGTATTTT. This sequence encodes CASSGGSAGGPTDTQYF.

CDR3 nucleotides: TGTGCCAGCAGTTCGCAGGACAGGTTATACGAGCAGTACGTC. It yields the protein CASSSQDRLYEQYV. The genes are TRBV6-5 and TRBJ2-7, with 7 positions matching TRBD1. Germline V CDR1 and CDR2: MNHEY, SVGAGI. The trim removed 4 bases at V and 4 bases at J, leaving 7 bases unmatched. This CDR3 comprises 14 residues.

This clonotype was seen a few times. The V and J genes are TRBV6-5 and TRBJ1-1; D not certain. Trimming removed 0 bases from V and 5 bases from J, with 19 bases in between. Germline CDR1 and CDR2: MNHEY and SVGAGI. The CDR3 contains 17 residues. The CDR3 nucleotides read TGTGCCAGCAGTTACTCGTCGAGCTGGGAGATCTGGACTGAAGCTTTCTTT. The encoded protein is CASSYSSSWEIWTEAFF.

The chain combines TRBV7-6 with TRBJ1-1; D ambiguous. Deletions cut 0 bases from V and 9 bases from J, with 20 bases between. The CDR3 length is 16 residues. Germline-derived CDR1 and CDR2 are SGHVS and FNYEAQ. In DNA, the CDR3 is TGTGCCAGCAGCTTAGCGGCCCCTGACGGAGAGGTGAAAGCTTTCTTT. This gives the protein CASSLAAPDGEVKAFF.

This clonotype was recorded a few times. The chain links TRBV7-9 to TRBJ1-5, with 10 nucleotides matching TRBD1. The V gene end was trimmed by 3 bases and the J gene end by 6 bases; junction bases not matched to a gene: 8. Germline values: CDR1 SEHNR, CDR2 FQNEAQ (reference sequence). The CDR3 extends over 16 amino acids. The CDR3 nucleotides read TGTGCCAGCAGCTTTCAGACAGGGGGCTATAGTCAGCCCCAGCATTTT. This gives the protein CASSFQTGGYSQPQHF.

Many counts were recorded for this clonotype. The chain uses TRBV7-2 and TRBJ2-1, with a weak D call TRBD2 (5 bases). The germline gives CDR1 SGHTA, CDR2 FQGNSA. The V end lost 4 bases, the J end lost 5 bases, and 15 bases lay between the germline ends. CDR3 length equals 15 residues. The CDR3 loop reads CASSYQDGGNNEQFF. The DNA of the CDR3 is TGTGCCAGCAGCTATCAAGACGGAGGAAACAATGAGCAGTTCTTC.

CDR3 nucleotides: TGCGCCAGCAGCCAAGGGTCTTATAGCAATCAGCCCCAGCATTTT. Its translation is CASSQGSYSNQPQHF. V and J are TRBV4-1 and TRBJ1-5; D is unresolved. The CDR3 runs to 15 residues. The germline V gene has CDR1 MGHRA and CDR2 YSYEKL. The V end was cut by 1 base, the J end by 0 bases, with 7 bases between.

This clonotype occurred many times. The chain recombines TRBV7-2 with TRBJ1-1, with D uncertain. Germline V gene sequence: CDR1 SGHTA, CDR2 FQGNSA. V was trimmed by 5 bases and J by 0 bases, leaving 13 bases between them. The CDR3 runs to 15 residues. The DNA for the CDR3 is TGTGCCAGCAGCGACTACGTCCGTTTGAACACTGAAGCTTTCTTT. It specifies CASSDYVRLNTEAFF.

This clonotype was counted between two and nine times. The V gene is TRBV12-3 or TRBV12-4, the J gene TRBJ1-2; D uncertain. The CDR3 contains 12 residues. V was trimmed by 8 bases and J by 3 bases, leaving 10 bases between them. The CDR3 nucleotides are TGTGCCAGCCTCAGGAGGGACTATGGCTACACCTTC. Translated: CASLRRDYGYTF.

This clonotype showed up many times. The V call is TRBV6-5, the J call TRBJ2-5; D possibly corresponds to TRBD2 (5 bases). The CDR3 totals 14 residues. CDR1 is MNHEY, CDR2 SVGAGI, per germline. Trimming removed 5 bases at V and 5 bases at J, with 15 bases between. DNA of the CDR3: TGTGCCAGCAGTCCGGCACTAGTAATGGAGACCCAGTACTTC. Amino acids: CASSPALVMETQYF.

This clonotype has a count of ten or more. V and J are TRBV2 and TRBJ2-3, with D tentatively TRBD1 or TRBD2 (5 bases each). This CDR3 comprises 15 residues. From germline, CDR1 is SNHLY and CDR2 FYNNEI. The V end lost 7 bases, the J end lost 0 bases, and 14 bases lay between the germline ends. DNA for the CDR3: TGTGCCAGCACTGCCGGGACGGTTAGCACAGATACGCAGTATTTT. It specifies CASTAGTVSTDTQYF.

This clonotype was detected a few times. The chain has TRBV6-8 and TRBJ2-1, with D uncertain. The CDR3 contains 13 residues. Germline CDR1 MNHGY, CDR2 SAAAGT. V was shortened by 3 bases and J by 8 bases, with 11 bases between the two germline ends. The CDR3: CASSYSTGDEQFF. The CDR3 DNA follows: TGTGCCAGCAGTTATTCGACTGGGGATGAGCAGTTCTTC.

A few counts support this clonotype. The chain couples TRBV27 to TRBJ2-1, with TRBD2 matching over 9 bases. The CDR3 spans 15 residues. With V trimmed by 4 bases and J by 5 bases, 6 bases remained unmatched. Germline V CDR1 and CDR2: MNHEY, SMNVEV (reference sequence). The CDR3 nucleotides read TGTGCCAGCAGTTGGGGACTAGCTCTAAACAATGAGCAGTTCTTC. Its protein product is CASSWGLALNNEQFF.

The chain carries TRBV4-1 and TRBJ2-7; 8 bases are a match to TRBD2. The CDR3 covers 14 residues. Germline V gene sequence: CDR1 MGHRA, CDR2 YSYEKL. V trimming: 4 bases; J trimming: 3 bases; junction bases outside the gene matches: 5. CDR3 amino acids: CASSPMRGDYEQYF. In DNA form, the CDR3 reads TGCGCCAGCAGCCCCATGCGGGGGGACTACGAGCAGTACTTC.

The chain carries TRBV20-1 and TRBJ1-2, with D possibly TRBD1 on 5 matching bases. The CDR3 extends over 14 amino acids. CDR1 and CDR2 (germline): DFQATT, SNEGSKA (reference sequence). V lost 2 bases and J lost 2, with 12 bases in between. As DNA, the CDR3 is TGCAGTGCTAGATTTAGAAGGGGAAACTATGGCTACACCTTC. It codes for CSARFRRGNYGYTF.

This clonotype occurred a few times. The genes are TRBV2 and TRBJ2-1, with a tentative D call TRBD2 (5 bases). This CDR3 comprises 14 residues. From germline, CDR1 is SNHLY and CDR2 FYNNEI. Trimming left V 11 bases short and J 4 bases short, with 18 bases between. CDR3 nucleotides: TGTGCCGCCCGAGGGCAGGCGGTATACAATGAGCAGTTCTTC. As protein: CAARGQAVYNEQFF. Combining the CDR3 with reference TRBV2 and TRBJ2-1 gives the whole variable domain EPEVTQTPSHQVTQMGQEVILRCVPISNHLYFYWYRQILGQKVEFLVSFYNNEISEKSEIFDDQFSVERPDGSNFTLKIRSTKLEDSAMYFCAARGQAVYNEQFFGPGTRLTVL.

The rearrangement links TRBV20-1 to TRBJ1-5; 9 bases align to TRBD1. V trimming: 5 bases; J trimming: 1 base; junction bases outside the gene matches: 6. The germline V gene encodes CDR1 DFQATT and CDR2 SNEGSKA (reference sequence). The CDR3 consists of 15 residues. The CDR3 DNA reads TGCAGTGCTGGGGACAGGGACTGGAGCAATCAGCCCCAGCATTTT. Its protein is CSAGDRDWSNQPQHF.

The chain carries TRBV7-9 and TRBJ2-5; 7 bases agree with TRBD2. Trimming cost V 3 bases and J 1 base; bases outside gene matches: 5. From germline, CDR1 is SEHNR and CDR2 FQNEAQ (reference sequence). This CDR3 is built from 15 residues. The CDR3 protein is CASSFRGRVQETQYF. The CDR3 DNA reads TGTGCCAGCAGCTTCCGTGGGAGGGTCCAAGAGACCCAGTACTTC.

Points on this clonotype: A single base separates this from a much larger clone, so it may be a read error. J is TRBJ2-5 and V is TRBV6-6; tentative D call: TRBD2 (5 bases). CDR1 is MNHNY, CDR2 SVGAGI, per germline (reference sequence). The CDR3 spans 15 residues. The DNA of the CDR3 is TGTGCCGGCAGTGACCGGACTTCAACCAAGAGAACCCAGTACTTC. Protein sequence: CAGSDRTSTKRTQYF.

This clonotype has more than one count but fewer than ten. The chain employs TRBV27 and TRBJ2-2, with D uncertain. Germline V gene lookup returns CDR1 MNHEY and CDR2 SMNVEV (reference sequence). The CDR3 runs 13 residues. Trimming cost V 6 bases and J 5 bases, with 10 bases left between them. The DNA of the CDR3 is TGTGCCAGCAGGTCTGTTAGTACCGGGGAGCTGTTTTTT. This encodes CASRSVSTGELFF.

This clonotype was seen at least ten times. The chain employs TRBV6-1 and TRBJ1-1; D gene ambiguous. The germline V and J ends were trimmed by 6 bases and 3 bases, with 8 bases remaining between them. Germline loops: CDR1 MNHNS, CDR2 SASEGT. The CDR3 length is 12 residues. In nucleotides, the CDR3 is TGTGCCAGCAGGGGCGGAGACACTGAAGCTTTCTTT. This codes for CASRGGDTEAFF.

To note about this clonotype: The junction differs from germline at one of its ends, possibly a read error. This sequence joins TRBV7-7 and TRBJ2-3; no definite D call. The CDR3 loop spans 13 amino acids. Looked up from germline, CDR1 is SSHAT and CDR2 is FNYEAQ (reference sequence). For the CDR3, the DNA is TGTGCTAGCAGCCAAGAGTACTCAGCTACGCAGTATTTT. As protein: CASSQEYSATQYF. The full variable domain, in which reference TRBV7-7 and TRBJ2-3 provide the parts outside the CDR3, is GAGVSQSPRYKVTKRGQDVTLRCDPISSHATLYWYQQALGQGPEFLTYFNYEAQPDKSGLPSDRFSAERPEGSISTLTIQRTEQRDSAMYRCASSQEYSATQYFGPGTRLTVL.

This clonotype was observed a handful of times. This sequence joins TRBV5-6 and TRBJ1-2; D gene ambiguous. The ends were cut back, 2 bases at V and 4 bases at J, with 12 bases in the middle. The CDR3 consists of 14 residues. CDR1 and CDR2 from the germline V gene are SGHDT and YYEEEE. In DNA form, the CDR3 reads TGTGCCAGCAGCTTAGGCCAAGGGTTCTATGGCTACACCTTC. It specifies CASSLGQGFYGYTF.

A few counts support this clonotype. The rearrangement joins TRBV19 to TRBJ1-1; D ambiguous. Trimming removed 10 bases from V and 0 bases from J, with 12 bases in between. There are 13 residues in the CDR3. Germline V gene lookup returns CDR1 LNHDA and CDR2 SQIVND (reference sequence). The DNA for the CDR3 is TGTGCCACCCTGCCGGGATTGAACACTGAAGCTTTCTTT. Translating gives CATLPGLNTEAFF. The variable domain in full, completed from reference TRBV19 and TRBJ1-1, reads DGGITQSPKYLFRKEGQNVTLSCEQNLNHDAMYWYRQDPGQGLRLIYYSQIVNDFQKGDIAEGYSVSREKKESFPLTVTSAQKNPTAFYLCATLPGLNTEAFFGQGTRLTVV.